This TCR beta chain was sequenced during a study of T cells in pancreatic ductal adenocarcinoma. Overall study findings and caveats: No significant tumor-blood clonality difference; means were about 0.11 and 0.072. Blood had more productive templates and around 8.2-fold more unique clonotypes than tumor.

Some clones are missing from TCRdb's copy, which holds only in-frame ones; the method was immunoSEQ multiplex PCR. This table has 4,500 to 7,000 clones, around 74% appearing once. For this clone: Its antigen remains unidentified.

Surgery without prior neoadjuvant therapy was the treatment of the selected pancreatic ductal adenocarcinoma patients. The ends lost 3 bases at V and 2 bases at J; junction bases unmatched: 6. The CDR3 sequence is 16 residues long. Per germline, CDR1 SGHNT and CDR2 YENEEA. This sequence joins TRBV11-3 and TRBJ2-3, with 9 bases fitting TRBD2. Sequencing was carried out using pancreatic tumor tissue. The receptor was derived from a human donor with pancreatic ductal adenocarcinoma. Here the CDR3 reads CASSFRLAGNTDTQYF. In DNA form, the CDR3 reads TGTGCCAGCAGCTTTCGGCTAGCGGGGAACACAGATACGCAGTATTTT.